This T cell receptor beta chain was obtained from a study of blood T cell repertoires in COVID-19. Individuals aged 18 to 89 years were recruited from fewer than 25 US areas. Each participant's cohort was designated according to participant-reported clinical history. Measured with immunoSEQ multiplex PCR; TCRdb has only the in-frame clones, and not every one. The sample lists approximately 300,000 clones; 90% to 95% were seen once. The specimen sequenced was PBMCs or T cells enriched from blood (not recorded which). This clonotype originated in a woman in her 30s who had been exposed to COVID-19.

The CDR3 sequence is CSASVSGLGTDTQYF. Here the CDR3 DNA reads TGCAGTGCTAGTGTTTCGGGACTAGGGACAGATACGCAGTATTTT. The chain links TRBV20-1 to TRBJ2-3, with 8 bases that match TRBD2. The germline CDR1 and CDR2 sequences are DFQATT and SNEGSKA (reference sequence). CDR3 length equals 15 residues. Trimming at V came to 3 bases and at J to 3 bases, leaving 8 bases not matched to a gene.